The clone carrying this T cell receptor (beta chain) was picked up a small number of times. The source of the sample is a study of T-cell memory formation after mild COVID-19. Study details: Clusters were largely donor specific.

A 5'RACE reaction primed in the constant segment made cDNA libraries of TCR alpha and TCR beta, and these carried sample barcodes and UMIs. Each CDR3 protein gets one entry after TCRdb re-called the 5' RACE reads with MiXCR. The table records about 88,000 distinct CDR3 sequences, 20% to 30% of them present only once. Sequenced sample: PBMCs or a T cell subset sorted from them (not recorded which). The receptor was isolated from a man aged 18-30 years who had mild COVID-19 (a few samples of this study predate the infection). Cell type and time point are not known.

The CDR3 loop is CASSPARGGTGELFF. Written as DNA, the CDR3 is TGTGCCAGCAGCCCCGCCCGGGGGGGCACCGGGGAGCTGTTTTTT. The chain joins TRBV7-9 to TRBJ2-2; 8 bases agree with TRBD2. There are 15 residues in the CDR3. CDR1 and CDR2 from the germline V gene are SEHNR and FQNEAQ (reference sequence). Trimming removed 5 bases from V and 4 bases from J; junction bases left unmatched: 6.